These T cell receptor beta chains were read from a single sample in a study of T cell responses to AZD1222 COVID-19 vaccine. Using immunoSEQ multiplex PCR, the repertoire was profiled, and TCRdb retains in-frame clones only, with some absent. The profile shows about 120,000 clones, more than 75% of them singletons. The sample was peripheral blood, taken on day 0 of AZD1222 vaccination. The receptors were sampled from an adult in good health. CDR3s include the opening cysteine and the closing phenylalanine or tryptophan. Fields, in order: D gene, J gene, V gene, clone size, CDR3 DNA, CDR3 protein. A D gene is named only where the DNA matches it firmly. Clone size is not always given. Where it is, it says once, few, many or a class for expanded clones.

d_call: -; j_call: TRBJ1-6; v_call: TRBV28; clone_size: -; cdr3_nt: TGTGCCAGCAGTTTACCAACAGGGACCTATAATTCACCCCTCCACTTT; cdr3_aa: CASSLPTGTYNSPLHF
d_call: -; j_call: TRBJ1-2; v_call: TRBV7-8; clone_size: -; cdr3_nt: TGTGCCAGCAGCTTAATTAGGGGGGAGACGTGGGGCTACACCTTC; cdr3_aa: CASSLIRGETWGYTF
d_call: -; j_call: TRBJ2-7; v_call: TRBV28; clone_size: -; cdr3_nt: TGTGCCAGCAGGGACAGTACCTACGAGCAGTACTTC; cdr3_aa: CASRDSTYEQYF
d_call: TRBD2; j_call: TRBJ2-1; v_call: TRBV28; clone_size: -; cdr3_nt: TGTGCCAGCAGTTCCCCAATAGCGGGAGGCCCCTCCTACAATGAGCAGTTCTTC; cdr3_aa: CASSSPIAGGPSYNEQFF
d_call: -; j_call: TRBJ1-5; v_call: TRBV13; clone_size: -; cdr3_nt: TGTGCCAGCAGCTTAGACAGGGACCAGCCCCAGCATTTT; cdr3_aa: CASSLDRDQPQHF
d_call: TRBD1; j_call: TRBJ1-4; v_call: TRBV4-3; clone_size: -; cdr3_nt: TGCGCCAGCAGCCAGTCAACGGGGACAGGGGTAGAAAAACTGTTTTTT; cdr3_aa: CASSQSTGTGVEKLFF
d_call: TRBD1; j_call: TRBJ2-2; v_call: TRBV11-2; clone_size: -; cdr3_nt: TGTGCCAGCAGCCTCGACAGGGCGGGCACCGGGGAGCTGTTTTTT; cdr3_aa: CASSLDRAGTGELFF
d_call: -; j_call: TRBJ2-7; v_call: TRBV9; clone_size: -; cdr3_nt: TGTGCCAGCAGCGCACCGAATGATATGTACGAGCAGTACTTC; cdr3_aa: CASSAPNDMYEQYF
d_call: -; j_call: TRBJ2-3; v_call: TRBV10-3; clone_size: -; cdr3_nt: TGTGCCATCAGTGAAGTGGCGGCAGGGGTGATCGCAGATACGCAGTATTTT; cdr3_aa: CAISEVAAGVIADTQYF
d_call: -; j_call: TRBJ2-1; v_call: TRBV6-6; clone_size: once; cdr3_nt: TGTGCCAGCAGTTACCCTGGGACTGACAATGAGCAGTTCTTC; cdr3_aa: CASSYPGTDNEQFF
d_call: TRBD2; j_call: TRBJ2-7; v_call: TRBV5-4; clone_size: -; cdr3_nt: TGTGCCAGCAGCCTGGGACTAGCGGGAGTTGGGCCCTACGAGCAGTACTTC; cdr3_aa: CASSLGLAGVGPYEQYF
d_call: -; j_call: TRBJ1-2; v_call: TRBV28; clone_size: -; cdr3_nt: TGTGCCAGCAGTGTACAGGCGAACTATGGCTACACCTTC; cdr3_aa: CASSVQANYGYTF
d_call: -; j_call: TRBJ1-6; v_call: TRBV28; clone_size: -; cdr3_nt: TGTGCCAGCACTTCATTAGCGGGAACCCTCCACTTT; cdr3_aa: CASTSLAGTLHF
d_call: -; j_call: TRBJ2-5; v_call: TRBV7-2; clone_size: -; cdr3_nt: TGTGCCAGCAGCTTAGGCCTAGGCCCCGTCGGGGCCCAGTACTTC; cdr3_aa: CASSLGLGPVGAQYF
d_call: -; j_call: TRBJ1-1; v_call: TRBV19; clone_size: once; cdr3_nt: TGTGCCAGTAGTGACGCTGAAGCTTTCTTT; cdr3_aa: CASSDAEAFF
d_call: -; j_call: TRBJ2-6; v_call: TRBV7-3; clone_size: -; cdr3_nt: TGTGCCAGCAGCCCTCTTCTCTCTGGGGCCAACGTCCTGACTTTC; cdr3_aa: CASSPLLSGANVLTF
d_call: TRBD1; j_call: TRBJ2-4; v_call: TRBV6-2/TRBV6-3; clone_size: -; cdr3_nt: TGTGCCAGCAGTCCCCCGGGACAGGGGAAAAACATTCAGTACTTC; cdr3_aa: CASSPPGQGKNIQYF
d_call: -; j_call: TRBJ2-3; v_call: TRBV6-6; clone_size: -; cdr3_nt: TGTGCCAGCACCTGGACAACAGGCGCAGATACGCAGTATTTT; cdr3_aa: CASTWTTGADTQYF
d_call: TRBD2; j_call: TRBJ2-2; v_call: TRBV10-1; clone_size: -; cdr3_nt: TGCGCCACAGATAGCGGGAGGGACCTGGTCGGGGAGCTGTTTTTT; cdr3_aa: CATDSGRDLVGELFF
d_call: TRBD1; j_call: TRBJ1-5; v_call: TRBV18; clone_size: -; cdr3_nt: TGTGCCAGCTCACGGGACAGGGGCAATCAGCCCCAGCATTTT; cdr3_aa: CASSRDRGNQPQHF
d_call: -; j_call: TRBJ2-2; v_call: TRBV5-6; clone_size: -; cdr3_nt: TGTGCCAGCAGCTTGAGCATGGCGGGCACCGGGGAGCTGTTTTTT; cdr3_aa: CASSLSMAGTGELFF
d_call: TRBD1; j_call: TRBJ2-1; v_call: TRBV7-2; clone_size: -; cdr3_nt: TGTGCCAGCAGCTTAGATGGGACAGCGTACAATGAGCAGTTCTTC; cdr3_aa: CASSLDGTAYNEQFF
d_call: TRBD1; j_call: TRBJ2-5; v_call: TRBV7-9; clone_size: few; cdr3_nt: TGTGCCAGCAGCTGGGGGACAGGGGCGGGTGAAGAGACCCAGTACTTC; cdr3_aa: CASSWGTGAGEETQYF